This T cell receptor (beta chain) is from a study of identical twins. As concerns this clonotype: Its matching antigen is unknown.

Points from the study as a whole: Models predicted too little out-of-frame TCR alpha sharing in monozygotic twins.

The CDR3 has 16 residues. The V end lost 4 bases, the J end lost 4 bases, and 19 bases lay between the germline ends. The germline V gene encodes CDR1 SGHRS and CDR2 YFSETQ. TCRdb itself ran the 5' RACE reads through MiXCR, one entry per CDR3 protein. The sample records roughly 690,000 distinct CDR3 sequences, around 20% being singletons. These same data were also listed under a study on T cells expressing NK-cell markers. That study reports: Sorted CD3+CD56-NKG2C+, CD3+CD56+NKG2C- and CD3+CD56+NKG2C+ T cells were the source of the TCR beta repertoires. The authors sequenced eight donors, of whom seven were HCMV-seropositive and one was seronegative.

The chain is built from TRBV5-1 and TRBJ2-3; D remains ambiguous. This receptor was obtained from a woman younger than 30 in good health. The sequenced sample consisted of PBMCs. The CDR3 DNA reads TGCGCCAGCAGCGACCCGGGCCTCACCCGCGCAGATACGCAGTATTTT. Translation gives CASSDPGLTRADTQYF. Combining the CDR3 with reference TRBV5-1 and TRBJ2-3 gives the whole variable domain KAGVTQTPRYLIKTRGQQVTLSCSPISGHRSVSWYQQTPGQGLQFLFEYFSETQRNKGNFPGRFSGRQFSNSRSEMNVSTLELGDSALYLCASSDPGLTRADTQYFGPGTRLTVL.